One sample yielded the 31 T cell receptor beta chains listed below, sequenced in a study of CD8 T cells in ankylosing spondylitis (dated by TCRdb to about 2017). Their antigen targets remain unknown. Broader findings and caveats from the paper: Blood from ankylosing spondylitis patients appeared to be characterized by a TCR beta motif made up of eight highly homologous amino acid variants.

The protocol used for the library was 5' RACE. Data came from an Illumina HiSeq 2500. TCRdb ran its own pipeline on the public reads, namely fastp trimming at Q25 and MiXCR clone calling, and kept in-frame beta chains. One record per CDR3 amino acid sequence lists the most common genes and DNA. The sample table lists a few hundred thousand distinct CDR3 sequences, roughly 15% of them with a count of one. The ten largest clones represent 0.85% to 1.3% of the sample. The sequenced sample consisted of blood, either unsorted or a sorted T cell fraction (not recorded which). These receptors were obtained from a male donor with ankylosing spondylitis.

The chain couples TRBV27 to TRBJ1-2; D perhaps matches TRBD1 (6 bases). CDR1 and CDR2 from the germline V gene are MNHEY and SMNVEV (reference sequence). V lost 1 base and J lost 3, with 12 bases in between. The CDR3 has 15 amino acids. CDR3 sequence: CASSLYPSGDYGYTF. DNA for the CDR3: TGTGCCAGCAGTTTATACCCTTCAGGGGACTATGGCTACACCTTC.

This chain connects TRBV10-1 to TRBJ2-3; possibly TRBD1 for D (6 bases). CDR1 and CDR2 (germline): WNHNN, SYGVQD (reference sequence). The ends were cut back, 6 bases at V and 0 bases at J, with 10 bases in the middle. The length of the CDR3 is 14 residues. The CDR3 protein is CASSRGSSTDTQYF. The CDR3 coding sequence is TGCGCCAGCAGCAGGGGCTCTAGCACAGATACGCAGTATTTT.

The V gene is TRBV5-1, the J gene TRBJ2-5; D could derive from TRBD1 or TRBD2 (5 bases each). The CDR3 loop spans 15 amino acids. Per germline, CDR1 SGHRS and CDR2 YFSETQ. V gave up 4 bases and J gave up 3 bases, with 16 bases separating them. Here the CDR3 DNA reads TGCGCCAGCAGCCCAACCGGGACCGTAGAAGAGACCCAGTACTTC. This translates into CASSPTGTVEETQYF.

This clonotype has just a few counts. The V and J genes are TRBV28 and TRBJ2-3; 15 bases line up with TRBD2. The CDR3 has 16 amino acids. Germline V gene lookup returns CDR1 MDHEN and CDR2 SYDVKM. V shed 5 bases, J shed 7 bases, and the junction held 7 bases outside the gene matches. For the CDR3, the DNA is TGTGCCAGCAGTCGGGGGACTAGCGGGAGGATAAATACGCAGTATTTT. As protein: CASSRGTSGRINTQYF.

V usage is TRBV29-1 and J usage is TRBJ2-3, with D maybe TRBD2 (6 bases). The CDR3 has 14 residues. The V gene lost 6 bases and the J gene lost 1 base, with 14 bases spanning the gap. Per germline, CDR1 SQVTM and CDR2 ANQGSEA. DNA for the CDR3: TGCAGCGTGCCCCATAGCGGAGGCACAGATACGCAGTATTTT. Its translation is CSVPHSGGTDTQYF.

This clonotype was counted many times. V is TRBV29-1 and J is TRBJ1-1; no definite D call. This CDR3 is built from 11 residues. Trimming shortened V by 7 bases and J by 5 bases, and 11 bases separated the two germline ends. The germline CDR1 and CDR2 sequences are SQVTM and ANQGSEA. As DNA, the CDR3 is TGCAGCGCCACGCGGCAAACTGAAGCTTTCTTT. Translation gives CSATRQTEAFF.

This chain uses TRBV20-1 with TRBJ2-3; 7 positions agree with TRBD1. The CDR3 spans 15 residues. The V segment lost 4 bases and the J segment 0 bases; nucleotides outside the gene matches: 7. Germline lookup yields CDR1 DFQATT and CDR2 SNEGSKA (reference sequence). CDR3 residues: CSATGTAESTDTQYF. The CDR3 DNA follows: TGCAGTGCTACCGGGACAGCCGAGAGCACAGATACGCAGTATTTT.

The chain couples TRBV12-3 or TRBV12-4 to TRBJ2-1; D unresolved. This CDR3 spans 11 amino acids. V was trimmed by 5 bases and J by 10 bases, leaving 9 bases between them. The CDR3 bases are TGTGCCAGCAGTCTTTACCAAGAGCAGTTCTTC. Translating gives CASSLYQEQFF.

This clonotype was counted a single time. The chain employs TRBV5-4 and TRBJ2-2, with 7 bases matching TRBD2. The CDR3 runs 14 residues. Germline trimming cut 10 bases from V and 2 bases from J; bases unmatched to any gene: 8. Germline V gene sequence: CDR1 SGHNT, CDR2 YYREEE (reference sequence). The CDR3 sequence: CAWKSGTNTGELFF. For the CDR3, the DNA is TGTGCCTGGAAGAGCGGGACCAACACCGGGGAGCTGTTTTTT.

In this sample, this clonotype turned up a few times. This chain joins TRBV20-1 and TRBJ1-1, with D maybe TRBD1 (5 bases). V lost 5 bases, J lost 3 bases, and 16 bases lay in between. Germline V gene lookup returns CDR1 DFQATT and CDR2 SNEGSKA (reference sequence). The CDR3 is made up of 14 amino acids. The CDR3 region has the DNA TGCAGTGCTGTTTTTGTCGGGGGGGACACTGAAGCTTTCTTT. Translated, it gives CSAVFVGGDTEAFF.

This rearrangement joins TRBV29-1 to TRBJ2-7; TRBD2 aligns across 10 bases. Trimming cost V 3 bases and J 0 bases; bases outside gene matches: 11. CDR3 length: 17 amino acids. Germline V gene sequence: CDR1 SQVTM, CDR2 ANQGSEA. CDR3 region: CSVEVPLAGALSYEQYF. CDR3 bases: TGCAGCGTTGAGGTCCCGCTAGCGGGGGCCCTCTCCTACGAGCAGTACTTC.

This clonotype has more than one count but fewer than ten. CDR3 sequence reads: CASSRRYEQYF. The CDR3 bases are TGTGCCAGCAGCCGGAGGTACGAGCAGTACTTC. The V call is TRBV12-3 or TRBV12-4, the J call TRBJ2-7; D possibly corresponds to TRBD2 (5 bases). V gave up 6 bases and J gave up 4 bases, with 7 bases separating them. This CDR3 has 11 amino acids.

The chain employs TRBV6-1 and TRBJ1-1; D is ambiguous. Between the trimmed V and J ends, which lost 1 base and 5 bases, there was a span of 11 bases. CDR3 length: 14 amino acids. The germline gives CDR1 MNHNS, CDR2 SASEGT. The CDR3 region has the DNA TGTGCCAGCAGTGAAGACTGGGGTACGACTGAAGCTTTCTTT. It translates to CASSEDWGTTEAFF.

In this sample, this clonotype turned up a few times. This chain links TRBV20-1 with TRBJ2-7; D call uncertain. This CDR3 has 12 amino acids. V was shortened by 6 bases and J by 1 base, with 10 bases between the two germline ends. Germline V gene lookup returns CDR1 DFQATT and CDR2 SNEGSKA (reference sequence). This chain's CDR3 is CSADPISYEQYF. CDR3 bases: TGCAGTGCCGACCCTATTTCCTACGAGCAGTACTTC.

The chain combines TRBV6-2 or TRBV6-3 with TRBJ2-2; D is unclear. This CDR3 spans 14 amino acids. Trimming cost V 3 bases and J 4 bases, with 9 bases left between them. Germline loops: CDR1 MNHEY, CDR2 SVGEGT. CDR3 sequence: CASSYGDSTGELFF. CDR3 bases: TGTGCCAGCAGTTATGGCGACTCCACCGGGGAGCTGTTTTTT.

In this sample, this clonotype turned up a few times. The chain has TRBV5-1 and TRBJ2-5; possibly TRBD2 for D (6 bases). This CDR3 has 15 amino acids. Trimming cost V 4 bases and J 5 bases, with 18 bases left between them. From germline, CDR1 is SGHRS and CDR2 YFSETQ. CDR3: CASSPRGSGGETQYF. The CDR3 nucleotides read TGCGCCAGCAGCCCTCGTGGCAGTGGGGGGGAGACCCAGTACTTC.

The V gene is TRBV3-1, the J gene TRBJ1-1; no clear D gene. V was pared by 1 base and J by 1 base, with 4 bases between. Germline V gives CDR1 LGHDT, CDR2 YNNKEL (reference sequence). The CDR3 covers 13 residues. The CDR3 bases are TGTGCCAGCAGCCAAGTTTGGAACACTGAAGCTTTCTTT. It is translated as CASSQVWNTEAFF. Together with reference TRBV3-1 and TRBJ1-1, the CDR3 gives the full variable domain: DTAVSQTPKYLVTQMGNDKSIKCEQNLGHDTMYWYKQDSKKFLKIMFSYNNKELIINETVPNRFSPKSPDKAHLNLHINSLELGDSAVYFCASSQVWNTEAFFGQGTRLTVV.

This chain connects TRBV7-9 to TRBJ2-1; TRBD2 matches at 11 bases. The CDR3 has 17 amino acids. The junction had 8 bases not matched to a gene; V was cut back by 3 bases and J by 4 bases. Germline CDR1 is SEHNR and CDR2 is FQNEAQ (reference sequence). This CDR3 reads CASSFPSGTSGYNEQFF. The CDR3 DNA sequence: TGTGCCAGCAGCTTTCCATCCGGGACTAGCGGTTACAATGAGCAGTTCTTC.

The chain uses TRBV15 and TRBJ1-5; tentative D call: TRBD1 (6 bases). The V gene lost 0 bases and the J gene lost 4 bases, with 10 bases spanning the gap. This CDR3 spans 15 amino acids. CDR1 LNHNV and CDR2 YYDKDF come from the germline V gene (reference sequence). CDR3 in amino acids: CATSRDDRRNQPQHF. The DNA of the CDR3 is TGTGCCACCAGCAGAGACGACAGGAGGAATCAGCCCCAGCATTTT.

The J gene is TRBJ1-4, the V gene TRBV10-2; a possible D gene is TRBD1 (5 bases). Trimming cost V 3 bases and J 0 bases, with 14 bases left between them. The CDR3 runs 17 residues. Germline V lookup: CDR1 WSHSY, CDR2 SAAADI. The CDR3 nucleotides are TGCGCCAGCAGTGATTGGGGAGGGGCCCCAACTAATGAAAAACTGTTTTTT. This gives the protein CASSDWGGAPTNEKLFF.

This clonotype was counted between two and nine times. The rearrangement uses TRBV29-1 and TRBJ1-5; weak D call: TRBD1 (6 bases). V was trimmed by 7 bases and J by 5 bases, leaving 12 bases between them. This CDR3 has 12 amino acids. Germline lookup yields CDR1 SQVTM and CDR2 ANQGSEA. CDR3 protein: CSAGDNYQPQHF. The CDR3, as DNA: TGCAGCGCTGGGGACAACTATCAGCCCCAGCATTTT.

This chain links TRBV28 with TRBJ1-5; D remains unclear. The ends were cut back, 3 bases at V and 1 base at J, with 7 bases in the middle. CDR3 length: 14 amino acids. Germline CDR1 and CDR2: MDHEN and SYDVKM. This chain's CDR3 is CASSLTQSNQPQHF. The CDR3 nucleotides are TGTGCCAGCAGTTTGACGCAGAGCAATCAGCCCCAGCATTTT.

This clonotype was seen a handful of times. The V call is TRBV28, the J call TRBJ2-3; unclear D gene. Germline values: CDR1 MDHEN, CDR2 SYDVKM. With 3 bases removed from V and 8 bases from J, the gap between germline ends came to 12 bases. The CDR3 has 13 amino acids. CDR3 nucleotides: TGTGCCAGCAGTTTGGTAGCCCTAGGTACGCAGTATTTT. The encoded protein is CASSLVALGTQYF.

In its sample, this clonotype was seen a few times. The chain carries TRBV18 and TRBJ2-1; D ambiguous. The CDR3 length is 13 residues. Germline V gives CDR1 KGHSH, CDR2 LQKENI. Trimming removed 3 bases at V and 5 bases at J, with 8 bases between. Written as DNA, the CDR3 is TGTGCCAGCTCACCGAGTAGGGACAATGAGCAGTTCTTC. It encodes CASSPSRDNEQFF.

The chain has TRBV2 and TRBJ2-7; D possibly corresponds to TRBD1 (6 bases). CDR1 is SNHLY, CDR2 FYNNEI, per germline. Trimming removed 8 bases at V and 5 bases at J, with 19 bases between. CDR3 length: 14 amino acids. CDR3 sequence: CASHTPGQGNEQYF. The CDR3 DNA reads TGTGCCAGCCATACGCCGGGACAAGGAAACGAGCAGTACTTC.

This clonotype was detected a few times. This chain joins TRBV20-1 and TRBJ2-1; a weak D match, TRBD2 (7 bases). From germline, CDR1 is DFQATT and CDR2 SNEGSKA (reference sequence). Trimming pared 6 bases from V and 2 bases from J, leaving 14 bases between. The CDR3 runs to 14 residues. CDR3 amino acids: CSAGGRLAYNEQFF. The DNA of the CDR3 is TGCAGTGCGGGGGGGCGCCTAGCCTACAATGAGCAGTTCTTC.

This clonotype came up a few times. This chain connects TRBV20-1 to TRBJ2-1, with 8 positions matching TRBD1. The CDR3 runs 16 residues. J was trimmed by 0 bases and V by 5 bases; bases with no gene match: 9. Looked up from germline, CDR1 is DFQATT and CDR2 is SNEGSKA (reference sequence). DNA of the CDR3: TGCAGTGCTCTCCGGGACAGGCGGGCCTCCTACAATGAGCAGTTCTTC. Translated, it gives CSALRDRRASYNEQFF.

At least ten counts were recorded for this clonotype. J is TRBJ2-1 and V is TRBV24-1; 9 bases line up with TRBD1. The junction had 7 bases not matched to a gene; V was cut back by 6 bases and J by 8 bases. CDR1 is KGHDR and CDR2 is SFDVKD in the germline V gene. There are 14 residues in the CDR3. CDR3 coding DNA: TGTGCCACCAGTACGGGACAGGGTGGCGATGAGCAGTTCTTC. Protein product: CATSTGQGGDEQFF.

This chain joins TRBV11-2 and TRBJ2-2, with D possibly being TRBD2 (5 bases). Trimming cost V 11 bases and J 0 bases, with 10 bases left between them. This CDR3 has 13 amino acids. The V gene's germline CDR1 is SGHAT and CDR2 FQNNGV. The CDR3 bases are TGTGCCGGCGGCGGGTCGAACACCGGGGAGCTGTTTTTT. Translated: CAGGGSNTGELFF. Based on the CDR3 plus reference TRBV11-2 and TRBJ2-2, the full variable domain is EAGVAQSPRYKIIEKRQSVAFWCNPISGHATLYWYQQILGQGPKLLIQFQNNGVVDDSQLPKDRFSAERLKGVDSTLKIQPAKLEDSAVYLCAGGGSNTGELFFGEGSRLTVL.

The J gene is TRBJ2-2, the V gene TRBV2, with 8 bases lining up with TRBD2. Germline-derived CDR1 and CDR2 are SNHLY and FYNNEI. V lost 2 bases and J lost 4; bases outside the gene matches: 9. CDR3 size: 17 residues. CDR3 sequence reads: CASSERDSGARTGELFF. The CDR3 region has the DNA TGTGCCAGCAGTGAAAGGGATAGCGGGGCGCGCACCGGGGAGCTGTTTTTT.

This clonotype turned up a few times. This rearrangement joins TRBV3-1 to TRBJ1-2; possibly TRBD1 for D (6 bases). V shed 2 bases and J shed 4 bases, with 14 bases lying between them. Per germline, CDR1 LGHDT and CDR2 YNNKEL (reference sequence). This CDR3 is built from 15 residues. The CDR3 region is CASSQQGGSTYGYTF. The CDR3 nucleotides read TGTGCCAGCAGCCAACAAGGGGGTTCAACCTATGGCTACACCTTC.